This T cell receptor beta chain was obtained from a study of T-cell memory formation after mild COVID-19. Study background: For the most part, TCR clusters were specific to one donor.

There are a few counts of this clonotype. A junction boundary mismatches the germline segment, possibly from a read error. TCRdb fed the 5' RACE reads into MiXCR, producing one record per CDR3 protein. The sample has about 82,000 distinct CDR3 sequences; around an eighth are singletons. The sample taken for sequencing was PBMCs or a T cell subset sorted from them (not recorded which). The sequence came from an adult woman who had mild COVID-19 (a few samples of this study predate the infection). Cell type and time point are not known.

CDR3 sequence reads: CATSAPAGLWDF. The CDR3 coding sequence is TGTGCCACCAGTGCGCCAGCGGGCCTTTGGGACTTC. V gene TRBV24-1 combines with J gene TRBJ2-4, with D possibly TRBD2 on 6 matching bases. CDR3 size: 12 residues. Per germline, CDR1 KGHDR and CDR2 SFDVKD.